This record covers a single T cell receptor (beta chain). The CDR3 consists of 14 residues. The V end lost 1 base, the J end lost 4 bases, and 10 bases lay between the germline ends. Germline V gives CDR1 SGHDN, CDR2 FVKESK. The sample comes from a study of control samples from healthy donors and cancer patients. Profiled with immunoSEQ multiplex PCR; TCRdb holds only in-frame clones, not every one. This sample has more than 25,000 clones, with around 85% found just once. This sequence joins TRBV14 and TRBJ1-2; a weak D match, TRBD1 (5 bases). The sample taken for sequencing was PBMCs. The receptor was derived from a woman aged 55-70 years with head and neck cancer. The CDR3 DNA reads TGTGCCAGCAGCCAAGTCGACAGAATCTATGGCTACACCTTC. Its protein product is CASSQVDRIYGYTF.